This T cell receptor beta chain was recovered during a study of lymphopenia after photon versus proton radiotherapy. V dropped 4 bases and J dropped 5; count of bases not matched to a gene: 6. This CDR3 is built from 13 residues. Germline V CDR1 and CDR2: SGHDT, YYEEEE. The protocol was immunoSEQ multiplex PCR, while the TCRdb copy is restricted to in-frame clones and leaves out a portion. Of just over 30,000 clones in the sample, 94% were seen once. The chain couples TRBV5-6 to TRBJ2-7; 7 bases fit TRBD1. This sequence was found in a woman aged 45 to 65 with cholangiocarcinoma. The sequencing here drew on peripheral blood, taken from a patient treated with photon-based radiotherapy. CDR3 in amino acids: CASSDRALDEQYF. The CDR3 nucleotides read TGTGCCAGCAGCGACAGGGCCCTCGACGAGCAGTACTTC. The full variable domain, completed using reference TRBV5-6 and TRBJ2-7, is DAGVTQSPTHLIKTRGQQVTLRCSPKSGHDTVSWYQQALGQGPQFIFQYYEEEERQRGNFPDRFSGHQFPNYSSELNVNALLLGDSALYLCASSDRALDEQYFGPGTRLTVT.